This entry concerns a single T cell receptor beta chain. Its specificity is not known. This specimen belongs to a study of Ad26.COV2.S vaccination and SARS-CoV-2 variants. Study context: Intramuscular Ad26.COV2.S at 5x10^10 or 1x10^11 viral particles.

Germline values: CDR1 MNHEY, CDR2 SMNVEV (reference sequence). CDR3 length: 15 amino acids. The J segment lost 8 bases and the V segment lost 5 bases, leaving 6 bases of the junction unmatched. Treatment here: some 19 received Ad26.COV2.S at low or high dose, single or two shots; about 5 received placebo; per-sample allocation not given. Vaccine and placebo recipients were sampled on day 63 after the first injection. A Boston donor was an adult aged 18-55 years. Vaccination used an Ad26 vector expressing Wuhan-strain SARS-CoV-2 spike. Notes on the study in general: Spike-specific TCR breadth ran higher among vaccine recipients than placebo recipients.

Here immunoSEQ multiplex PCR was the method, and the copy in TCRdb shows in-frame clones only, minus some. The table lists some 250,000 clones, around 87% of them singletons. This chain connects TRBV27 to TRBJ2-1; TRBD2 matches at 13 bases. The clonotype was recovered from a person between 18 and 65 years old who received the Ad26.COV2.S COVID-19 vaccine or a placebo. The sample here was peripheral blood, taken in a trial of Ad26.COV2.S vaccine versus placebo. The CDR3 DNA reads TGTGCCAGCAGTCACACTAGCGGGGGGGCGGATGAGCAGTTCTTC. Amino acid sequence: CASSHTSGGADEQFF.